Described below is a single TCR beta chain sequence and its context. Its target is not known. This sample's TCRbeta library carried unique molecular identifier barcodes. TCRdb called the PCR reads again in MiXCR, with one record for every CDR3 protein. The sample contains hundreds of thousands of distinct CDR3 sequences, around 12% of which appear only once. The source of the sample is a study of T-cell reconstitution after alpha-beta-depleted transplantation in children. Study-level findings and limits: From surviving recipient T cells and thymic progenitors came the high day-60 TCRbeta diversity observed in some patients.

V was pared by 5 bases and J by 8 bases, with 19 bases between. CDR3 length equals 15 residues. This specimen was PBMCs, taken before TCRalphabeta/CD19-depleted stem cell transplant. The V call is TRBV12-3 or TRBV12-4, the J call TRBJ2-1; maybe TRBD2 (6 bases). The clonotype originates from a girl aged 2 to 10 with congenital amegakaryocytic thrombocytopenia, due to receive a stem cell transplant. DNA of the CDR3: TGTGCCAGCAGTCGCGGGACCGCCGGTGAGGATGAGCAGTTCTTC. This encodes CASSRGTAGEDEQFF.